These 17 T cell receptor beta chains came from one sample sequenced in a study of graft-versus-host responses after intestinal transplantation. The repertoire was sequenced with immunoSEQ multiplex PCR; TCRdb's copy has only in-frame clones and lacks some. The table includes roughly 17,000 clones, around nine tenths detected once. The specimen comprised bone marrow, sampled around 120 days after transplant. The receptors shown here come from a human patient who received an intestinal transplant, so some T cells may come from the graft donor.

The chain has TRBV12-5 and TRBJ2-7; 10 bases line up with TRBD1. There are 16 residues in the CDR3. CDR1 and CDR2 (germline): LGHNT, FRNRAP. V shed 6 bases, J shed 3 bases, and the junction held 11 bases outside the gene matches. CDR3 DNA sequence: TGTGCTAGTGGCCACATCCGGGACAGGGGTTTCTACGAGCAGTACTTC. Translation: CASGHIRDRGFYEQYF.

The chain combines TRBV5-1 with TRBJ1-4; possibly TRBD1 for D (6 bases). Trimming stripped 4 bases from V and 3 bases from J, with 10 bases between. The CDR3 length is 14 residues. Germline CDR1 and CDR2: SGHRS and YFSETQ. This CDR3 is CASSTGLSNEKLFF. The CDR3 DNA reads as TGCGCCAGCAGCACAGGGTTATCTAATGAAAAACTGTTTTTT. The complete variable domain, with remaining parts taken from reference TRBV5-1 and TRBJ1-4, reads KAGVTQTPRYLIKTRGQQVTLSCSPISGHRSVSWYQQTPGQGLQFLFEYFSETQRNKGNFPGRFSGRQFSNSRSEMNVSTLELGDSALYLCASSTGLSNEKLFFGSGTQLSVL.

This chain connects TRBV6-4 to TRBJ2-3; D is possibly TRBD2 (5 bases). This CDR3 is built from 15 residues. Deletions cut 3 bases from V and 4 bases from J, with 14 bases between. CDR1 is MRHNA, CDR2 SNTAGT, per germline. The CDR3 coding sequence is TGTGCCAGCAGTGATCACCTCGGCGGGCCAGATACGCAGTATTTT. Translating gives CASSDHLGGPDTQYF.

The rearrangement joins TRBV19 to TRBJ2-7, with TRBD1 matching 9 bases. Germline values: CDR1 LNHDA, CDR2 SQIVND (reference sequence). The CDR3 covers 14 residues. The trim removed 3 bases at V and 5 bases at J, leaving 5 bases unmatched. The CDR3 DNA reads TGTGCCAGTAGTATCACAGGGGGCTTCAACGAGCAGTACTTC. It encodes CASSITGGFNEQYF.

CDR3 in DNA: TGTGCCAGCAGCCAAGATAGCGAGGGGGGGATGACCGGGGAGCTGTTTTTT. Translation gives CASSQDSEGGMTGELFF. The genes are TRBV4-2 and TRBJ2-2; TRBD2 is a possible D gene (7 bases). Trimming removed 0 bases from V and 5 bases from J, with 16 bases in between. The length of the CDR3 is 17 residues. Germline V gene data show CDR1 as LGHNA and CDR2 as YNFKEQ.

This clone has only a few counts. This chain links TRBV19 with TRBJ1-4; D remains ambiguous. This CDR3 contains 18 residues. Germline V lookup: CDR1 LNHDA, CDR2 SQIVND (reference sequence). V lost 0 bases, J lost 6 bases, and 20 bases lay in between. In nucleotides, the CDR3 is TGTGCCAGTAGTATAGACGGGCCATCTTTGGAGTGGGATGAAAAACTGTTTTTT. It yields the protein CASSIDGPSLEWDEKLFF.

This chain uses TRBV6-4 with TRBJ2-5; D is perhaps TRBD2 (7 bases). The germline V gene encodes CDR1 MRHNA and CDR2 SNTAGT. CDR3 length: 15 residues. V was trimmed by 3 bases and J by 2 bases, leaving 13 bases between them. CDR3 residues: CASSEGGGGQETQYF. CDR3 DNA: TGTGCCAGCAGTGAAGGCGGGGGCGGACAAGAGACCCAGTACTTC.

J is TRBJ2-5 and V is TRBV7-6; 9 nucleotides align to TRBD1. J lost 6 bases, V lost 1 base, and 3 bases had no gene match. The germline V gene has CDR1 SGHVS and CDR2 FNYEAQ. The CDR3 runs to 14 residues. Here the CDR3 DNA reads TGTGCCAGCAGCTTAGGACAGGGGGGGAAGACCCAGTACTTC. Encoded protein: CASSLGQGGKTQYF.

The V call is TRBV7-8, the J call TRBJ1-5; D ambiguous. The CDR3 covers 14 residues. Germline lookup yields CDR1 SGHVS and CDR2 FQNEAQ. Trimming removed 1 base at V and 7 bases at J, with 11 bases between. DNA for the CDR3: TGTGCCAGCAGCTTAGGGAATTTAGGGCAGCCCCAGCATTTT. It encodes CASSLGNLGQPQHF.

The rearrangement uses TRBV5-4 and TRBJ2-1; 8 nucleotides align to TRBD2. The germline V gene encodes CDR1 SGHNT and CDR2 YYREEE (reference sequence). This CDR3 comprises 15 residues. The junction had 7 bases not matched to a gene; V was cut back by 6 bases and J by 2 bases. CDR3 region: CASIPRGVPYNEQFF. CDR3 nucleotide sequence: TGTGCCAGCATACCGCGGGGGGTGCCCTACAATGAGCAGTTCTTC.

The V gene is TRBV5-6, the J gene TRBJ1-1; D unclear. The ends were cut back, 1 base at V and 0 bases at J, with 1 base in the middle. The CDR3 loop spans 12 amino acids. Germline V gene lookup returns CDR1 SGHDT and CDR2 YYEEEE. The CDR3 loop is CASSLLNTEAFF. In DNA, the CDR3 is TGTGCCAGCAGCTTGCTGAACACTGAAGCTTTCTTT. Based on the CDR3 plus reference TRBV5-6 and TRBJ1-1, the full variable domain is DAGVTQSPTHLIKTRGQQVTLRCSPKSGHDTVSWYQQALGQGPQFIFQYYEEEERQRGNFPDRFSGHQFPNYSSELNVNALLLGDSALYLCASSLLNTEAFFGQGTRLTVV.

CDR3 sequence: CASSFHVGGYTF. CDR3 bases: TGTGCCAGCAGTTTTCACGTTGGGGGCTACACCTTC. V is TRBV28 and J is TRBJ1-2; D gene uncertain. This CDR3 contains 12 residues. V lost 3 bases to trimming and J lost 8 bases, with 10 bases between them. Germline V lookup: CDR1 MDHEN, CDR2 SYDVKM.

The chain joins TRBV4-1 to TRBJ1-2, with D uncertain. This CDR3 contains 15 residues. The V gene lost 5 bases and the J gene lost 4 bases, with 17 bases spanning the gap. CDR1 and CDR2 (germline): MGHRA, YSYEKL. The CDR3 nucleotides are TGCGCCAGCAGCGAAGTTATAGGCAGCCCCTATGGCTACACCTTC. The encoded protein is CASSEVIGSPYGYTF.

The gene calls are TRBV11-2 and TRBJ1-5; D is perhaps TRBD1 (6 bases). This CDR3 is 17 amino acids long. The V gene lost 0 bases and the J gene lost 3 bases, with 15 bases spanning the gap. The germline V gene has CDR1 SGHAT and CDR2 FQNNGV. The CDR3 reads CASSLDRGALDNQPQHF. For the CDR3, the DNA is TGTGCCAGCAGCTTAGATCGGGGGGCGTTGGACAATCAGCCCCAGCATTTT.

This clone was detected only a few times. The chain uses TRBV5-8 and TRBJ1-4, with 8 bases aligning to TRBD1. Germline-derived CDR1 and CDR2 are SGHTS and YDEGEE. Trimming at V came to 4 bases and at J to 4 bases, leaving 6 bases not matched to a gene. The CDR3 is 15 amino acids. CDR3 in amino acids: CASSPGTGYNEKLFF. In DNA form, the CDR3 reads TGTGCCAGCAGCCCCGGGACAGGTTATAATGAAAAACTGTTTTTT.

V usage is TRBV6-4 and J usage is TRBJ2-2, with TRBD1 as a possible D gene (5 bases). The CDR3 loop spans 13 amino acids. Germline-derived CDR1 and CDR2 are MRHNA and SNTAGT. With 5 bases removed from V and 1 base from J, the gap between germline ends came to 5 bases. Written as DNA, the CDR3 is TGTGCCAGCAGTACAGGGAACACCGGGGAGCTGTTTTTT. This codes for CASSTGNTGELFF.

This chain links TRBV6-1 with TRBJ2-1, with TRBD1 matching 11 bases. The CDR3 covers 14 residues. Germline assignment: CDR1 MNHNS and CDR2 SASEGT. With 1 base clipped from V and 8 bases from J, the junction kept 1 base outside the gene matches. CDR3 loop: CASSEGTGGDEQFF. The CDR3 nucleotides read TGTGCCAGCAGTGAAGGGACAGGGGGCGATGAGCAGTTCTTC.